This paragraph reports one T cell receptor beta chain. The clone's antigen remains unknown. Base qualities are not at hand, and no much larger clone is one base apart. This entry is derived from a study of blood T cell repertoires in COVID-19 (dated by TCRdb to 2020 to 2021). For the study in its entirety: The collaborator samples originated in the United States, Italy and Spain and spanned the acute and convalescent phases of COVID-19. The samples were drawn from two sources: the first 160 participants of the ongoing ImmuneRACE study, and 950 to 1,500 subjects contributed by 6 global collaborators. Where HLA class I and class II types were available, the types were taken from metadata supplied by the sample provider, not from assay-based typing. The repertoires were released in a freely available public database meant as a resource for research on the immune response to SARS-CoV-2. The material from the prospective study consisted of cDNA or gDNA derived from T cells, B-cell-depleted T cells, or PBMCs. The sample metadata nearly always contained a de-identified subject ID, COVID-19 status, age in years and sex. Subjects who had been exposed to COVID-19, were actively infected with it, or had recovered from it provided the deeply sampled blood TCRbeta repertoires that made up the dataset. Results the study describes overall, beyond this receptor: Clinical and demographic metadata were provided uncurated, with the amount varying by source and participant.

The immunoSEQ Assay, a bias-controlled multiplex PCR, was used to amplify TCRbeta CDR3 regions from genomic DNA. Under the source paper's analysis protocol: The number of nucleated cells in each sample was estimated by amplification of reference gene primers within the assay. Sequence reads were collapsed and filtered to measure the absolute abundance of every unique TCRbeta CDR3 rearrangement. For each sample, productive Simpson clonality was calculated as the square root of Simpson's diversity index across productive rearrangements. TCRdb provides this immuneACCESS table in a form limited to in-frame rearrangements. Some clones are lacking; in checked studies, under half of them reflect an unresolved V gene, and why the rest are absent is not known. D and trimming come from the DNA, and the V and J calls and clone size come from that table. The sample has more than 100,000 clones on record, roughly 88% of them singletons. The biggest ten clones account for roughly 4.7% of the sample.

Whole blood was collected in K2EDTA tubes by collaborating institutions according to the institutions' own protocols. For TCRbeta analysis, collaborators shipped samples in one of three forms: frozen whole blood, isolated PBMCs, or DNA extracted from either of those sample types. The sample consisted of peripheral blood. This receptor was obtained from a man in his forties or fifties with acute or convalescent COVID-19.

The CDR3 corresponds to CASSPGFGNTIYF. The DNA sequence reads TGTGCCAGCAGCCCAGGGTTTGGAAACACCATATATTTT. The chain is encoded by TRBV9 joined to TRBJ1-3, with TRBD1 perhaps the D gene, on 5 matching bases. Taken from cysteine to phenylalanine, the CDR3 has 13 residues. The only DNA kept is the CDR3, 39 bases in frame from the first base. Reading the germline V gene gives CDR1 SGDLS and CDR2 YYNGEE. V is shortened by 4 bases, J by 3 bases, and the region joining them spans 8 bases.